Listed below are T cell receptor beta chains from one sample, sequenced in a study of technical replicates of blood from several donors. The table came from immunoSEQ multiplex PCR; TCRdb's copy has only in-frame clones and leaves some out. Among some 80,000 clones listed, approximately 90% were seen once. The sequencing sample was made of T cells isolated from PBMCs. All receptors come from a human donor in good health. CDR3s include the opening cysteine and the closing phenylalanine or tryptophan. Fields, in order: CDR3 protein, V gene, J gene.

CDR3: CASSLAMRGRANYGYTF
V: TRBV5-1
J: TRBJ1-2

CDR3: CASSPGGVGVRGEQYF
V: TRBV10-1
J: TRBJ2-7

CDR3: CASSFSGEQYF
V: TRBV5-1
J: TRBJ2-7

CDR3: CAWSEPPGQGAAEQFF
V: TRBV30
J: TRBJ2-1

CDR3: CASSARLAKNIQYF
V: TRBV6-1
J: TRBJ2-4

CDR3: CASSPWTENTGELFF
V: TRBV7-6
J: TRBJ2-2

CDR3: CASRSGTPPTDTQYF
V: TRBV25-1
J: TRBJ2-3

CDR3: CASSEARGISGEGEQFF
V: TRBV2
J: TRBJ2-1

CDR3: CASSDRPGGTGELFF
V: TRBV6-1
J: TRBJ2-2

CDR3: CATQGLLSNEQYF
V: TRBV27
J: TRBJ2-7

CDR3: CASSPSGRGHNEQFF
V: TRBV7-9
J: TRBJ2-1

CDR3: CASSIRGRNTGELFF
V: TRBV2
J: TRBJ2-2

CDR3: CASSVFRLAGEGEAGELFF
V: TRBV6-4
J: TRBJ2-2

CDR3: CAISESTSGVAQYF
V: TRBV10-3
J: TRBJ2-5

CDR3: CASSVGRGPPYEQYF
V: TRBV2
J: TRBJ2-7

CDR3: CASSEASGRALTQYF
V: TRBV6-4
J: TRBJ2-3

CDR3: CASRLGFYEQYF
V: TRBV28
J: TRBJ2-7

CDR3: CACRSGGDGYTF
V: TRBV27
J: TRBJ1-2

CDR3: CASSWGRRSLDPGYTF
V: TRBV5-6
J: TRBJ1-2

CDR3: CASSIAAGGNNEQFF
V: TRBV19
J: TRBJ2-1

CDR3: CASRGSEGSPGELFF
V: TRBV6-5
J: TRBJ2-2

CDR3: CASSLVGRSNTEAFF
V: TRBV5-1
J: TRBJ1-1

CDR3: CASSLARDRAIYEQYF
V: TRBV11-2
J: TRBJ2-7

CDR3: CASSRDRAGANVLTF
V: TRBV28
J: TRBJ2-6

CDR3: CASSQGQGETQYF
V: TRBV4-1
J: TRBJ2-5

CDR3: CASSQATAGGAAFF
V: TRBV6-5
J: TRBJ1-1

CDR3: CASRLTGVTYNEQFF
V: TRBV5-1
J: TRBJ2-1

CDR3: CASSFGVGWDQPQHF
V: TRBV7-9
J: TRBJ1-5

CDR3: CAGGGLSEKLFF
V: TRBV2
J: TRBJ1-4

CDR3: CASSRRQDRRGGYTF
V: TRBV14
J: TRBJ1-2

CDR3: CSVVPQDRGLNEQYF
V: TRBV29-1
J: TRBJ2-7

CDR3: CASSPRGETQYF
V: TRBV18
J: TRBJ2-5

CDR3: CASSEGVQTEAFF
V: TRBV28
J: TRBJ1-1

CDR3: CASSQSYPGTGSKGDYGYTF
V: TRBV4-1
J: TRBJ1-2

CDR3: CASSLPAVDTQYF
V: TRBV25-1
J: TRBJ2-3

CDR3: CASSLPGAQMREQYF
V: TRBV5-4
J: TRBJ2-7

CDR3: CASTLPGQPYEQYF
V: TRBV5-1
J: TRBJ2-7

CDR3: CASSFLWRGDTDTQYF
V: TRBV7-9
J: TRBJ2-3

CDR3: CASSYRSQGEGTDTQYF
V: TRBV5-1
J: TRBJ2-3

CDR3: CASSILNPGESSTDTQYF
V: TRBV19
J: TRBJ2-3

CDR3: CASSYSSNEKLFF
V: TRBV6-5
J: TRBJ1-4

CDR3: CAIEAGINNEQFF
V: TRBV10-3
J: TRBJ2-1